One sample yielded the 29 T cell receptor beta chains listed below, sequenced in a study of post-analysis software for immune sequencing data. Study-wide results and limits: Among roughly 5 TRBV segments more frequent in patients than controls were TRBV5-6, TRBV5-1 and TRBV20-1.

Their antigen targets remain unknown. cDNA libraries for TCR beta contained unique molecular identifiers. TCRdb fed the PCR reads into MiXCR, producing one record per CDR3 protein. The data contain hundreds of thousands of distinct CDR3 sequences, roughly 38% of them seen just once; the ten biggest clones take up under 9%. Sequenced sample: blood. Every receptor here comes from a girl aged 2 to 9 with multiple sclerosis.

A few counts support this clonotype. The rearrangement joins TRBV14 to TRBJ2-1; TRBD2 matches 9 bases. CDR3 length equals 16 residues. The germline V gene encodes CDR1 SGHDN and CDR2 FVKESK. Trimming cost V 0 bases and J 4 bases; bases outside gene matches: 4. The CDR3 sequence is CASSQDGLAGYNEQFF. CDR3 in DNA: TGTGCCAGCAGCCAAGATGGCCTAGCGGGGTACAATGAGCAGTTCTTC.

The rearrangement links TRBV27 to TRBJ1-1; D unresolved. CDR3 length: 13 amino acids. The V gene lost 4 bases and the J gene lost 4 bases, with 10 bases spanning the gap. Germline values: CDR1 MNHEY, CDR2 SMNVEV (reference sequence). CDR3 protein: CASSSVVGTEAFF. The CDR3 bases are TGTGCCAGCAGTTCTGTAGTTGGCACTGAAGCTTTCTTT.

The V and J genes are TRBV20-1 and TRBJ2-1, with 13 bases aligning to TRBD2. V shed 6 bases and J 7 bases; nucleotides not matched to a gene: 9. This CDR3 contains 15 residues. Germline V gene lookup returns CDR1 DFQATT and CDR2 SNEGSKA (reference sequence). CDR3 in amino acids: CSAPTLAGGLNEQFF. The CDR3, as DNA: TGCAGTGCGCCAACACTAGCGGGAGGGCTGAATGAGCAGTTCTTC.

The rearrangement links TRBV20-1 to TRBJ1-2; the match to TRBD1 covers 8 bases. V was pared by 7 bases and J by 8 bases, with 18 bases of the junction left unmatched. The CDR3 is 15 residues long. Germline CDR1 DFQATT, CDR2 SNEGSKA (reference sequence). CDR3 DNA sequence: TGCAGTGTCAGGGACAGGCACAGCCCGATCGGGGGCTACACCTTC. As protein: CSVRDRHSPIGGYTF.

CDR3 DNA sequence: TGCAGTGCGGAGGGACTAGCGGGGGAAAATACGCAGTATTTT. Protein: CSAEGLAGENTQYF. V and J are TRBV20-1 and TRBJ2-3, with 14 bases fitting TRBD2. Germline V lookup: CDR1 DFQATT, CDR2 SNEGSKA (reference sequence). This CDR3 has 14 residues. Trimming cost V 6 bases and J 7 bases; bases outside gene matches: 6.

This sequence joins TRBV5-5 and TRBJ1-2; 8 bases fit TRBD1. V lost 5 bases, J lost 8 bases, and 5 bases stayed unmatched. The CDR3 totals 12 residues. Germline CDR1 is SGHKS and CDR2 is YYEKEE (reference sequence). As DNA, the CDR3 is TGTGCCAGCAGGATCAGGGGGCGGGGCTACACCTTC. Its translation: CASRIRGRGYTF.

This sequence joins TRBV20-1 and TRBJ2-3; perhaps TRBD2 as D (6 bases). The CDR3 length is 15 residues. CDR1 is DFQATT and CDR2 is SNEGSKA in the germline V gene (reference sequence). V was cut by 3 bases and J by 3 bases, with 16 bases left in between. CDR3 loop: CSASIAGKETDTQYF. For the CDR3, the DNA is TGCAGTGCTAGCATTGCGGGAAAGGAGACAGATACGCAGTATTTT.

This clonotype was recorded many times. V and J are TRBV20-1 and TRBJ2-1, with 9 bases aligning to TRBD1. The V gene's germline CDR1 is DFQATT and CDR2 SNEGSKA (reference sequence). After removal of 6 bases from V and 2 bases from J, the junction contained 5 bases not matched to a gene. The CDR3 is 14 amino acids. CDR3 in DNA: TGCAGTGCCTTACAGGGGGCGACCTACAATGAGCAGTTCTTC. Its translation is CSALQGATYNEQFF.

This rearrangement joins TRBV20-1 to TRBJ2-7; TRBD1 matches 7 bases. Losses at the gene ends were 5 bases for V and 5 bases for J; bases not matched to a gene: 3. The CDR3 sequence is 11 residues long. Germline CDR1 and CDR2: DFQATT and SNEGSKA (reference sequence). The CDR3 loop reads CSALQGNEQYF. DNA of the CDR3: TGCAGTGCTCTACAGGGGAACGAGCAGTACTTC.

In its sample, this clonotype was seen a few times. This chain uses TRBV7-3 with TRBJ2-7, with TRBD1 matching 9 bases. The CDR3 loop spans 15 amino acids. V lost 8 bases to trimming and J lost 3 bases; unmatched junction nucleotides: 11. Germline V CDR1 and CDR2: SGHTA, FQGTGA. The CDR3 bases are TGTGCCAGCTCCCTTACAGGGGGCCAGGGCTACGAGCAGTACTTC. This encodes CASSLTGGQGYEQYF.

The chain has TRBV14 and TRBJ2-1, with 13 bases lining up with TRBD2. CDR1 and CDR2 (germline): SGHDN, FVKESK. This CDR3 contains 16 residues. V dropped 3 bases and J dropped 8; count of bases not matched to a gene: 7. CDR3 DNA: TGTGCCAGCAGCCAGAGGACTAGCGGGAGTGGGGATGAGCAGTTCTTC. This codes for CASSQRTSGSGDEQFF. Full variable domain (outside the CDR3, taken from reference TRBV14 and TRBJ2-1): EAGVTQFPSHSVIEKGQTVTLRCDPISGHDNLYWYRRVMGKEIKFLLHFVKESKQDESGMPNNRFLAERTGGTYSTLKVQPAELEDSGVYFCASSQRTSGSGDEQFFGPGTRLTVL.

V is TRBV12-3 or TRBV12-4 and J is TRBJ2-5; D gene ambiguous. V shed 6 bases and J shed 3 bases, with 14 bases lying between them. This CDR3 comprises 14 residues. CDR3 bases: TGTGCCAGCAGGTTTTATGGAAGAGAAGAGACCCAGTACTTC. Encoded protein: CASRFYGREETQYF.

The rearrangement joins TRBV20-1 to TRBJ1-2; D is undetermined. This CDR3 is built from 12 residues. Trimming left V 5 bases short and J 2 bases short, with 9 bases between. CDR1 and CDR2 from the germline V gene are DFQATT and SNEGSKA (reference sequence). The DNA of the CDR3 is TGCAGTGCTCCGGACGGAAACTATGGCTACACCTTC. This codes for CSAPDGNYGYTF.

This chain links TRBV20-1 with TRBJ2-7; 13 bases are shared with TRBD2. Germline V gene lookup returns CDR1 DFQATT and CDR2 SNEGSKA (reference sequence). CDR3 size: 16 residues. V trimming: 5 bases; J trimming: 4 bases; junction bases outside the gene matches: 11. CDR3: CSASRPGLAGPYEQYF. The CDR3 DNA reads TGCAGTGCTTCAAGACCGGGACTAGCGGGACCGTACGAGCAGTACTTC.

This clonotype has a handful of counts. The J gene is TRBJ1-2, the V gene TRBV29-1; a weak D match, TRBD1 (5 bases). The CDR3 totals 14 residues. CDR1 is SQVTM and CDR2 is ANQGSEA in the germline V gene. Trimming took 4 bases from V and 4 from J, leaving 16 bases between them. The CDR3 bases are TGCAGCGTTGTTAGGGGTGGCGTCGGCTATGGCTACACCTTC. This translates into CSVVRGGVGYGYTF.

A note on this clonotype: Compared with germline, one end of the junction differs, possibly owing to a read error. The chain recombines TRBV12-3 or TRBV12-4 with TRBJ2-7, with 10 bases fitting TRBD1. This CDR3 is built from 15 residues. In DNA form, the CDR3 reads TGTACCAGCAGTTCCAGGACAGGGGGGAGGCACGAGCAGTACTTC. Amino acids: CTSSSRTGGRHEQYF.

The table lists this clonotype with a few counts. The CDR3 is CASSYLVGKLSYNEQFF. CDR3 DNA sequence: TGTGCCAGCAGCTATCTAGTGGGCAAGCTATCCTACAATGAGCAGTTCTTC. The rearrangement uses TRBV5-4 and TRBJ2-1; D is ambiguous. CDR1 and CDR2 from the germline V gene are SGHNT and YYREEE (reference sequence). The CDR3 spans 17 residues. V was trimmed by 3 bases and J by 1 base, leaving 17 bases between them.

The chain recombines TRBV4-3 with TRBJ2-5; possibly TRBD1 for D (6 bases). This CDR3 region has 17 residues. CDR1 is LGHNA and CDR2 is YSLEER in the germline V gene. Trimming took off 1 base at V and 1 base at J, with 16 bases between the two ends. Here the CDR3 DNA reads TGCGCCAGCAGCCAAGGAGCTGTAGGACAGATCCAAGAGACCCAGTACTTC. As protein: CASSQGAVGQIQETQYF.

V gene TRBV28 combines with J gene TRBJ1-2, with TRBD1 matching over 7 bases. The CDR3 totals 15 residues. CDR1 MDHEN and CDR2 SYDVKM come from the germline V gene. The V and J ends lost 7 bases and 2 bases, in that order; junction bases with no gene match: 10. The CDR3 region is CASIPRTGGNYGYTF. As DNA, the CDR3 is TGTGCCAGCATCCCTAGGACAGGAGGAAACTATGGCTACACCTTC.

For this clonotype: The germline gene is not matched at one end of the junction; a read error may be the cause. The J gene is TRBJ2-3, the V gene TRBV20-1, with D maybe TRBD1 (5 bases). The CDR3 consists of 14 residues. Germline CDR1 and CDR2: DFQATT and SNEGSKA (reference sequence). The CDR3 here is CSAFSPVGADAQYF. CDR3 in DNA: TGCAGTGCCTTTTCACCGGTTGGGGCAGATGCGCAGTATTTT.

The chain employs TRBV24-1 and TRBJ2-5; D not resolved. Germline CDR1 and CDR2: KGHDR and SFDVKD. This CDR3 region has 15 residues. V dropped 0 bases and J dropped 0 bases, with 7 bases sitting between them. The DNA of the CDR3 is TGTGCCACCAGTGATTTGAAGGGTAACCAAGAGACCCAGTACTTC. Protein sequence: CATSDLKGNQETQYF.

The rearrangement uses TRBV4-3 and TRBJ2-4; TRBD1 agrees at 7 bases. J lost 0 bases, V lost 4 bases, and 6 bases had no gene match. CDR1 is LGHNA, CDR2 YSLEER, per germline. The CDR3 spans 16 residues. In DNA form, the CDR3 reads TGCGCCAGCAGCCCGGGACAGACCTTAGCCAAAAACATTCAGTACTTC. This encodes CASSPGQTLAKNIQYF.

The chain employs TRBV5-1 and TRBJ1-1; the match to TRBD1 covers 8 bases. J gave up 0 bases and V 0 bases, and 10 bases lay outside the gene matches. The CDR3 is 18 amino acids. The germline CDR1 and CDR2 sequences are SGHRS and YFSETQ. The CDR3 is CASSLVTRGRTMNTEAFF. The CDR3 nucleotides read TGCGCCAGCAGCTTGGTAACCAGGGGGCGAACCATGAACACTGAAGCTTTCTTT.

This clonotype was seen a handful of times. V gene TRBV28 combines with J gene TRBJ2-1; D remains unclear. Germline V CDR1 and CDR2: MDHEN, SYDVKM. Deletions cut 4 bases from V and 0 bases from J, with 16 bases between. The CDR3 is 17 amino acids. The CDR3 is CASSSSWFTGSYNEQFF. CDR3 DNA sequence: TGTGCCAGCAGTTCGTCCTGGTTCACTGGCTCCTACAATGAGCAGTTCTTC. The whole variable domain, remainder taken from reference TRBV28 and TRBJ2-1, is DVKVTQSSRYLVKRTGEKVFLECVQDMDHENMFWYRQDPGLGLRLIYFSYDVKMKEKGDIPEGYSVSREKKERFSLILESASTNQTSMYLCASSSSWFTGSYNEQFFGPGTRLTVL.

The CDR3: CSVESRGTYEQYF. Written as DNA, the CDR3 is TGCAGCGTTGAGAGTAGGGGGACATACGAGCAGTACTTC. This chain joins TRBV29-1 and TRBJ2-7; tentative D call: TRBD1 (6 bases). This CDR3 comprises 13 residues. CDR1 SQVTM and CDR2 ANQGSEA come from the germline V gene. V was cut by 3 bases and J by 4 bases, with 13 bases left in between.

The chain employs TRBV5-1 and TRBJ2-7; 9 nucleotides line up with TRBD1. Unmatched junction bases numbered 8, after V lost 4 bases and J lost 6 bases. CDR1 is SGHRS and CDR2 is YFSETQ in the germline V gene. The CDR3 consists of 14 residues. CDR3 sequence: CASSVRDREVEQYF. Written as DNA, the CDR3 is TGCGCCAGCAGCGTCCGGGACAGGGAGGTCGAGCAGTACTTC.

The chain carries TRBV7-6 and TRBJ1-5; D call uncertain. This CDR3 has 13 residues. Germline V lookup: CDR1 SGHVS, CDR2 FNYEAQ. The V gene lost 5 bases and the J gene lost 1 base, with 6 bases spanning the gap. The CDR3 loop reads CASSTESNQPQHF. The CDR3 DNA reads as TGTGCCAGCAGCACCGAGAGCAATCAGCCCCAGCATTTT.

This clonotype occurred once. The CDR3 coding sequence is TGTGCCAGCAGTTACGGCCTGGGTTTTCCCCAGCATTTT. This codes for CASSYGLGFPQHF. The chain recombines TRBV6-2 or TRBV6-3 with TRBJ1-5; D is uncertain. Trimming removed 2 bases at V and 10 bases at J, with 12 bases between. This CDR3 region has 13 residues. From germline, CDR1 is MNHEY and CDR2 SVGEGT.

A few counts support this clonotype. The rearrangement links TRBV29-1 to TRBJ2-1; D ambiguous. Per germline, CDR1 SQVTM and CDR2 ANQGSEA. There are 11 residues in the CDR3. The germline V and J ends were trimmed by 4 bases and 3 bases, with 4 bases remaining between them. The CDR3 here is CSVGDYNEQFF. The CDR3 DNA reads as TGCAGCGTTGGTGACTACAATGAGCAGTTCTTC.